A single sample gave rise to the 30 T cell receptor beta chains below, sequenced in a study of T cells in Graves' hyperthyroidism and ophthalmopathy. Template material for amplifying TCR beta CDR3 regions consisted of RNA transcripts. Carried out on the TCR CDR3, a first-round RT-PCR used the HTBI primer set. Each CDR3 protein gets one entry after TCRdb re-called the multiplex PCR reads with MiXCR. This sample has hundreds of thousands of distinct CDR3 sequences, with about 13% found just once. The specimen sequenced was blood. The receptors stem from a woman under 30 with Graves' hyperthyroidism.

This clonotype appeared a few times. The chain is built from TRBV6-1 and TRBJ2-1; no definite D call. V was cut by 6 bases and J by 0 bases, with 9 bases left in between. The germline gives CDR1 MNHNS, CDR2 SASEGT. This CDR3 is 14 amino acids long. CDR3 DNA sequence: TGTGCCAGCAGCCCGGCCCGCTCCTACAATGAGCAGTTCTTC. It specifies CASSPARSYNEQFF.

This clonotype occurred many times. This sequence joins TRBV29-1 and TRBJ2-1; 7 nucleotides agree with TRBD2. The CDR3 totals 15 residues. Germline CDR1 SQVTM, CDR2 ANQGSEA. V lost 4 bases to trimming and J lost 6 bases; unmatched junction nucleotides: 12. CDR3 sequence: CSVVPSGRGRNEQFF. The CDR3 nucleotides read TGCAGCGTTGTCCCTAGCGGACGAGGTCGCAATGAGCAGTTCTTC.

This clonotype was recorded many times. The CDR3, as DNA: TGTGCCAGCAGTTTCGGGGCAGGGGTAACCTTC. Amino acid sequence: CASSFGAGVTF. The chain is built from TRBV28 and TRBJ1-2; D may be TRBD1 (6 bases). This CDR3 has 11 residues. Germline V gene lookup returns CDR1 MDHEN and CDR2 SYDVKM. Trimming removed 3 bases at V and 14 bases at J, with 13 bases between.

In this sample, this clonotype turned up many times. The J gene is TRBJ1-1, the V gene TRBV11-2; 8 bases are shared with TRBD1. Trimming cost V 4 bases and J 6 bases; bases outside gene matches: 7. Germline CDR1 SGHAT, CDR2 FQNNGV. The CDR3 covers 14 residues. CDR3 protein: CASSWGDRTAEAFF. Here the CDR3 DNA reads TGTGCCAGCAGCTGGGGGGACAGGACGGCTGAAGCTTTCTTT.

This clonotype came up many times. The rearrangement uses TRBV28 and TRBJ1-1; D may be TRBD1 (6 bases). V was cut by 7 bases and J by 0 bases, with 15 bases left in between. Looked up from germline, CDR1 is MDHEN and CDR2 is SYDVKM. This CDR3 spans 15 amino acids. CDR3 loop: CASTITGQMNTEAFF. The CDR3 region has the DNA TGTGCCAGCACGATTACGGGACAAATGAACACTGAAGCTTTCTTT. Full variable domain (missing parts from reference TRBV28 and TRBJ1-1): DVKVTQSSRYLVKRTGEKVFLECVQDMDHENMFWYRQDPGLGLRLIYFSYDVKMKEKGDIPEGYSVSREKKERFSLILESASTNQTSMYLCASTITGQMNTEAFFGQGTRLTVV.

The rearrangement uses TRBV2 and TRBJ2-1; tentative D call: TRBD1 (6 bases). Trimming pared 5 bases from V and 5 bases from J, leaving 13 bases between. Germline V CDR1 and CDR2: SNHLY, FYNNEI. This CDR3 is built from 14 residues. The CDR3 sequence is CASSTRGTNNEQFF. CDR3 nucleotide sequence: TGTGCCAGCAGTACCAGGGGAACAAACAATGAGCAGTTCTTC. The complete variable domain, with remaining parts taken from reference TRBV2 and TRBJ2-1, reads EPEVTQTPSHQVTQMGQEVILRCVPISNHLYFYWYRQILGQKVEFLVSFYNNEISEKSEIFDDQFSVERPDGSNFTLKIRSTKLEDSAMYFCASSTRGTNNEQFFGPGTRLTVL.

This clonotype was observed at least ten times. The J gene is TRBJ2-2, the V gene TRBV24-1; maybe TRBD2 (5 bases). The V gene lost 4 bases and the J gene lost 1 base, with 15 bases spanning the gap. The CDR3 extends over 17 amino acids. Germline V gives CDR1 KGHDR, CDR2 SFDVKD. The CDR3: CATSDSGVRQNTGELFF. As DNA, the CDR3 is TGTGCCACCAGTGACTCCGGGGTGAGGCAGAACACCGGGGAGCTGTTTTTT.

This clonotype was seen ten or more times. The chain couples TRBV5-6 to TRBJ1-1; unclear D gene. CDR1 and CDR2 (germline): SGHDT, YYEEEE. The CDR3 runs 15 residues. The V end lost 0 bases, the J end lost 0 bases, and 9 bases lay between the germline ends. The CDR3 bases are TGTGCCAGCAGCTTGGGAGCAGCTATGAACACTGAAGCTTTCTTT. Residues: CASSLGAAMNTEAFF.

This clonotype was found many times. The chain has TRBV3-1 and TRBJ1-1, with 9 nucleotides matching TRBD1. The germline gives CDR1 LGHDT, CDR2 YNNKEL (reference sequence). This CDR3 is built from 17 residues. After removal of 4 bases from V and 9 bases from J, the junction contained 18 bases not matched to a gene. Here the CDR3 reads CASSRNLPGQGYSQAFF. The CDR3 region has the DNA TGTGCCAGCAGCCGAAACCTCCCCGGACAGGGGTATTCTCAAGCTTTCTTT. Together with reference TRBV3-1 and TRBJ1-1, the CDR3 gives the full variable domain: DTAVSQTPKYLVTQMGNDKSIKCEQNLGHDTMYWYKQDSKKFLKIMFSYNNKELIINETVPNRFSPKSPDKAHLNLHINSLELGDSAVYFCASSRNLPGQGYSQAFFGQGTRLTVV.

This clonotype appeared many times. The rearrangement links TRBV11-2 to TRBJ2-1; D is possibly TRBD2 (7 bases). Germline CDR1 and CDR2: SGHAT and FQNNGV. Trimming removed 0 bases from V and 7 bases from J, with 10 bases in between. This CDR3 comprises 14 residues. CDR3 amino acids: CASSLEGGENEQFF. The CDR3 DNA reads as TGTGCCAGCAGCTTAGAAGGGGGGGAAAATGAGCAGTTCTTC.

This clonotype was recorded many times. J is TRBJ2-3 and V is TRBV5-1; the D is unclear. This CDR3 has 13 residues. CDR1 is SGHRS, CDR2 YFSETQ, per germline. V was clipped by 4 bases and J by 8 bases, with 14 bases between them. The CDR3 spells CASSVGSGITQYF. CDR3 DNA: TGCGCCAGCAGCGTTGGAAGTGGTATTACGCAGTATTTT.

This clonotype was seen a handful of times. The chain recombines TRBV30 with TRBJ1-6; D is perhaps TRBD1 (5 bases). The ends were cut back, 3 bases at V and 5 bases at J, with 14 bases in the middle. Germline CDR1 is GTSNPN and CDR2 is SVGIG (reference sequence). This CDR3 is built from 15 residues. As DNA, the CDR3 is TGTGCCTGGAGATCGCAGGGCCTCAATAATTCACCCCTCCACTTT. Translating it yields CAWRSQGLNNSPLHF.

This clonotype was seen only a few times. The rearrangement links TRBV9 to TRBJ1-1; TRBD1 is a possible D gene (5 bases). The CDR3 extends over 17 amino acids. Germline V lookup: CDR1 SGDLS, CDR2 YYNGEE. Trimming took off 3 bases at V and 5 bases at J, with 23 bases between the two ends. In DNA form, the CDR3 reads TGTGCCAGCAGCGGCACCCCCCCACACCTCGAGGGGACTGAAGCTTTCTTT. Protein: CASSGTPPHLEGTEAFF.

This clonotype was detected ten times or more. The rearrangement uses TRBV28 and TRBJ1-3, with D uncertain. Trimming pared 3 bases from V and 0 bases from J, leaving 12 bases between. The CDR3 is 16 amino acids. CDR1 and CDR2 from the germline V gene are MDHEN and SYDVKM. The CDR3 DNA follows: TGTGCCAGCAGTTTGCATTCCGGGAACTCTGGAAACACCATATATTTT. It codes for CASSLHSGNSGNTIYF.

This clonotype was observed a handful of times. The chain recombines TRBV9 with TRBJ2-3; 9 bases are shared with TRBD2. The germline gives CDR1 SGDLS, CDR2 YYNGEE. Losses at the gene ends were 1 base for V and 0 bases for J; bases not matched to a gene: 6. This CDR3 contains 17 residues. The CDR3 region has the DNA TGTGCCAGCAGCGTAAGGGCTAGCGGGATGAGCACAGATACGCAGTATTTT. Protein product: CASSVRASGMSTDTQYF.

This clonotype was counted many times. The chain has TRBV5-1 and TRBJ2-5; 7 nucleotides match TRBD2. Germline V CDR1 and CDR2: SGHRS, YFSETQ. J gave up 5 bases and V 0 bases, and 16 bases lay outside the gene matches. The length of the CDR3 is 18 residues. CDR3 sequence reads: CASSLAKGYLADRETQYF. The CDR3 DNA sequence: TGCGCCAGCAGCTTGGCCAAGGGGTATCTAGCGGATCGGGAGACCCAGTACTTC.

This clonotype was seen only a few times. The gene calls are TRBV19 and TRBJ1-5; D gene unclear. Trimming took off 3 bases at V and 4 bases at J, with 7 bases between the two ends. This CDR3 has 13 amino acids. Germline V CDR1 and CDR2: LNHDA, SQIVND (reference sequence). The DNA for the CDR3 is TGTGCCAGTAGTATTGTAGGTAATCAGCCCCAGCATTTT. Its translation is CASSIVGNQPQHF.

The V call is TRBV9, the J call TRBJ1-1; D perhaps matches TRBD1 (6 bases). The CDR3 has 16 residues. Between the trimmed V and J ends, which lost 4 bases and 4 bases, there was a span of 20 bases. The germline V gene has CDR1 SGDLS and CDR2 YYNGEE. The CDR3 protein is CASSPYLDSGGTEAFF. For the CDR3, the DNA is TGTGCCAGCAGCCCCTACTTGGACAGCGGGGGCACTGAAGCTTTCTTT. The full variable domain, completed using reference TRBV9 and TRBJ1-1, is DSGVTQTPKHLITATGQRVTLRCSPRSGDLSVYWYQQSLDQGLQFLIQYYNGEERAKGNILERFSAQQFPDLHSELNLSSLELGDSALYFCASSPYLDSGGTEAFFGQGTRLTVV.

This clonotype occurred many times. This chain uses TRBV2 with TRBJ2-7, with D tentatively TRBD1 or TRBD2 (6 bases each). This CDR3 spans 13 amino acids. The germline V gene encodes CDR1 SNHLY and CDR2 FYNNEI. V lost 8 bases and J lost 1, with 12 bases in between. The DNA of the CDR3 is TGTGCCAGCGGGGGGCTGGGTTCCTACGAGCAGTACTTC. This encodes CASGGLGSYEQYF.

Written as DNA, the CDR3 is TGCGCCAGCAGCCAAGATCCCTCGGGGGGCCCTGGAAACACCATATATTTT. Protein: CASSQDPSGGPGNTIYF. The chain uses TRBV4-3 and TRBJ1-3, with D perhaps TRBD1 (6 bases). This CDR3 spans 17 amino acids. From germline, CDR1 is LGHNA and CDR2 YSLEER. V dropped 0 bases and J dropped 2 bases, with 14 bases sitting between them.

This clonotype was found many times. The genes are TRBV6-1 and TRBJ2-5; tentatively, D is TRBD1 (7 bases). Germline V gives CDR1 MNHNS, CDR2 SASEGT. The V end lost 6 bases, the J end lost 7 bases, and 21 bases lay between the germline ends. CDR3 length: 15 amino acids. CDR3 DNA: TGTGCCAGCAGGGTGGAGGGGGCATCAGAAGCGACCCAGTACTTC. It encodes CASRVEGASEATQYF.

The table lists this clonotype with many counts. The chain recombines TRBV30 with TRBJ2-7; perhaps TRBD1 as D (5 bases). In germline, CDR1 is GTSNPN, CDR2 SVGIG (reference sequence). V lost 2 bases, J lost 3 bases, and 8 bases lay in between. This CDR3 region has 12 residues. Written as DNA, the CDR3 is TGTGCCTGGAGTAAGCAGGGCTACGAGCAGTACTTC. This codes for CAWSKQGYEQYF.

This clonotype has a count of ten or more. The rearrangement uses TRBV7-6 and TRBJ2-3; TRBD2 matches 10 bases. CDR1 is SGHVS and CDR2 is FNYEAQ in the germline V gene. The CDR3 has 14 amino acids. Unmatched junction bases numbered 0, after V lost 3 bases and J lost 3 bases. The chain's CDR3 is CASSFSGGTDTQYF. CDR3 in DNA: TGTGCCAGCAGCTTTAGCGGGGGGACAGATACGCAGTATTTT.

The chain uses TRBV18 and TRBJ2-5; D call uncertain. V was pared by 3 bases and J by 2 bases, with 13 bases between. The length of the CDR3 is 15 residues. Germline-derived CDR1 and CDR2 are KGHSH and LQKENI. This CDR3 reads CASSPTTTYQETQYF. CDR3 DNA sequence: TGTGCCAGCTCACCCACGACGACATATCAAGAGACCCAGTACTTC.

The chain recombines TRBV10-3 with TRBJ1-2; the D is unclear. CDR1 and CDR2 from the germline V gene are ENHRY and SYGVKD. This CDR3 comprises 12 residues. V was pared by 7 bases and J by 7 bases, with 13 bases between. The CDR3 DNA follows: TGTGCCATCAACGGACGGTACGCTGGCTACACCTTC. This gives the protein CAINGRYAGYTF.

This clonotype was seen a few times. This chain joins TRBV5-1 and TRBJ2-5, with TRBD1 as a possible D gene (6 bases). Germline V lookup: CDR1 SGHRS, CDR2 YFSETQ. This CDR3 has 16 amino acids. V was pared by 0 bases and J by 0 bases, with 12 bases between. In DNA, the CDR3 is TGCGCCAGCAGCTTGGTAGTAGGGGGAAACCAAGAGACCCAGTACTTC. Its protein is CASSLVVGGNQETQYF.

The CDR3 loop is CASSPEDRVYEQYF. As DNA, the CDR3 is TGTGCCAGCAGTCCTGAGGACAGAGTCTACGAGCAGTACTTC. The chain carries TRBV6-1 and TRBJ2-7, with D tentatively TRBD1 (6 bases). Germline CDR1 reads MNHNS; CDR2 reads SASEGT. Between the trimmed V and J ends, which lost 5 bases and 3 bases, there was a span of 14 bases. CDR3 length: 14 amino acids.

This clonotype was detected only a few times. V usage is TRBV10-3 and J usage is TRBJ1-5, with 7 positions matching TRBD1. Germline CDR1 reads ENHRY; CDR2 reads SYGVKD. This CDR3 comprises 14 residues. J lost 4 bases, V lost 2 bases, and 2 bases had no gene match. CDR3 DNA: TGTGCCATCAGTGAGGGGACAGATAATCAGCCCCAGCATTTT. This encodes CAISEGTDNQPQHF.

CDR3 sequence reads: CASSDPRRGTGELFF. Written as DNA, the CDR3 is TGTGCCAGCAGTGACCCTAGACGCGGCACCGGGGAGCTGTTTTTT. The chain carries TRBV6-4 and TRBJ2-2; the D is unclear. CDR3 length: 15 amino acids. Germline CDR1 reads MRHNA; CDR2 reads SNTAGT. V was cut by 2 bases and J by 4 bases, with 11 bases left in between.

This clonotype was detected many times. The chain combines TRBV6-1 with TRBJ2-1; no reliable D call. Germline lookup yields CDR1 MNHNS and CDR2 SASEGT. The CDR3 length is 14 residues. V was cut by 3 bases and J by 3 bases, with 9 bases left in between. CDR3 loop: CASSDMSIYNEQFF. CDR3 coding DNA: TGTGCCAGCAGTGACATGTCCATCTACAATGAGCAGTTCTTC.